This T cell receptor (beta chain) was found in a study of Graves' ophthalmopathy and Graves' hyperthyroidism. Amplification targeted the TCR beta CDR3 regions, with RNA transcripts as the source material. First-round RT-PCR with HTBI primers preceded a second-round multiplex PCR. TCRdb itself ran the multiplex PCR reads through MiXCR, one entry per CDR3 protein. This table holds about 370,000 distinct CDR3 sequences, roughly 18% found once. This CDR3 has 14 residues. Germline CDR1 reads MNHEY; CDR2 reads SVGEGT. V lost 5 bases, J lost 7 bases, and 18 bases lay in between. This clonotype occurred many times.

The chain couples TRBV6-2 or TRBV6-3 to TRBJ2-7; possible D gene TRBD2, 6 bases. The TCR sequence derives from a woman aged 18-29 years with Graves' ophthalmopathy. Sequenced sample: peripheral blood. In DNA, the CDR3 is TGTGCCAGCAGTGGAGCTGCCCGGAGGGATGAGCAGTACTTC. Amino acid sequence: CASSGAARRDEQYF.